The next 9 T cell receptor beta chains were all read from a single sample in a study of shared clonotypes between healthy human individuals. Sequencing was performed with immunoSEQ multiplex PCR; in TCRdb, only in-frame clones are kept and a portion is missing. The table lists some 2.1 million clones, 90% to 95% of them singletons. Naive CD8 isolation took CD45RO-negative cells positively selected for CCR7 and excluded terminally differentiated effector memory CD45RA+ cells. Sequenced material: naive CD8+ T cells from PBMCs. These receptors were obtained from a man aged 18 to 35 in good health. Some clones in this sample may be carry-over from other donors' samples.

The chain uses TRBV2 and TRBJ1-5; D is ambiguous. Per the germline V gene, CDR1 is SNHLY and CDR2 is FYNNEI. V dropped 2 bases and J dropped 4 bases, with 9 bases sitting between them. The CDR3 spans 14 residues. The chain's CDR3 is CASSELRANQPQHF. DNA for the CDR3: TGTGCCAGCAGTGAACTCCGGGCGAATCAGCCCCAGCATTTT.

The genes are TRBV7-8 and TRBJ2-3; possible D gene TRBD2, 5 bases. The V gene lost 7 bases and the J gene lost 0 bases, with 11 bases spanning the gap. The CDR3 is made up of 14 amino acids. CDR1 is SGHVS, CDR2 FQNEAQ, per germline. The DNA for the CDR3 is TGTGCCAGCATATTAGCGTACAGCACAGATACGCAGTATTTT. Translated, it gives CASILAYSTDTQYF.

The chain combines TRBV7-8 with TRBJ2-1; TRBD2 agrees at 12 bases. Trimming took 5 bases from V and 1 from J; bases not matched to a gene: 9. Per germline, CDR1 SGHVS and CDR2 FQNEAQ. This CDR3 is built from 18 residues. The CDR3 nucleotides are TGTGCCAGCAGCGCCGGGCTAGCGGGAGGGCTATCCTACAATGAGCAGTTCTTC. Translated, it gives CASSAGLAGGLSYNEQFF.

This clone was recorded only once. This chain links TRBV19 with TRBJ1-1, with TRBD1 as a possible D gene (5 bases). CDR3 length: 14 residues. Germline values: CDR1 LNHDA, CDR2 SQIVND (reference sequence). Trimming shortened V by 5 bases and J by 4 bases, and 14 bases separated the two germline ends. The CDR3 DNA reads TGTGCCAGTAGTTTTTCCGGGGGAAGCACTGAAGCTTTCTTT. Protein sequence: CASSFSGGSTEAFF.

The CDR3 nucleotides read TGTGCCAGCAGCGAGCCCAGAAGGGGGACAGGGGCCAACCAAGAGACCCAGTACTTC. Its protein product is CASSEPRRGTGANQETQYF. The V and J genes are TRBV9 and TRBJ2-5; 10 bases map to TRBD1. Unmatched junction bases numbered 14, after V lost 3 bases and J lost 0 bases. Germline assignment: CDR1 SGDLS and CDR2 YYNGEE. This CDR3 is 19 amino acids long. Full variable domain (missing parts from reference TRBV9 and TRBJ2-5): DSGVTQTPKHLITATGQRVTLRCSPRSGDLSVYWYQQSLDQGLQFLIQYYNGEERAKGNILERFSAQQFPDLHSELNLSSLELGDSALYFCASSEPRRGTGANQETQYFGPGTRLLVL.

The chain combines TRBV28 with TRBJ2-3, with 13 positions matching TRBD2. The CDR3 totals 16 residues. The germline gives CDR1 MDHEN, CDR2 SYDVKM. V dropped 11 bases and J dropped 11; count of bases not matched to a gene: 19. CDR3 sequence (DNA): TGTGCCCACGGGGACCGCACCGGACTAGCGGGAGTGAGGCAGTATTTT. It specifies CAHGDRTGLAGVRQYF. Supplemented by reference TRBV28 and TRBJ2-3, the full variable domain reads DVKVTQSSRYLVKRTGEKVFLECVQDMDHENMFWYRQDPGLGLRLIYFSYDVKMKEKGDIPEGYSVSREKKERFSLILESASTNQTSMYLCAHGDRTGLAGVRQYFGPGTRLTVL.

This clone has a single count. The rearrangement links TRBV13 to TRBJ2-1, with D unresolved. Germline loops: CDR1 PRHDT, CDR2 FYEKMQ (reference sequence). V dropped 4 bases and J dropped 8 bases, with 21 bases sitting between them. The CDR3 has 16 residues. CDR3 DNA: TGTGCCAGCAGCTCAAGGTCGGCATGGGTTCAAGATGAGCAGTTCTTC. Translated, it gives CASSSRSAWVQDEQFF.

The V and J genes are TRBV11-2 and TRBJ2-7; D may be TRBD2 (5 bases). V lost 1 base to trimming and J lost 1 base, with 11 bases between them. Germline CDR1 is SGHAT and CDR2 is FQNNGV. The CDR3 length is 15 residues. The CDR3 DNA sequence: TGTGCCAGCAGCTTAGGGCTGGGAGAATCCTACGAGCAGTACTTC. Protein: CASSLGLGESYEQYF.

The V call is TRBV7-9, the J call TRBJ2-7; D is undetermined. The V gene lost 7 bases and the J gene lost 5 bases, with 18 bases spanning the gap. Germline CDR1 is SEHNR and CDR2 is FQNEAQ (reference sequence). The CDR3 spans 14 residues. The CDR3 region has the DNA TGTGCCAGCACCTACCCGTTGGACCCCCACGAGCAGTACTTC. This sequence encodes CASTYPLDPHEQYF. The full variable domain, in which reference TRBV7-9 and TRBJ2-7 provide the parts outside the CDR3, is DTGVSQNPRHKITKRGQNVTFRCDPISEHNRLYWYRQTLGQGPEFLTYFQNEAQLEKSRLLSDRFSAERPKGSFSTLEIQRTEQGDSAMYLCASTYPLDPHEQYFGPGTRLTVT.